The rows below give T cell receptor beta chains drawn from one sample of a study of cytomegalovirus exposure and HLA in healthy donors. TCRdb's copy holds only in-frame clones and misses some; the assay was immunoSEQ multiplex PCR. The top ten clones hold approximately 4% of a sample with roughly 60,000 clones, roughly four fifths of them seen once. Sequencing was done on a sample of PBMCs. Receptor source: a man under 40 in good health and CMV-seronegative. The CDR3 runs from the conserved cysteine through the conserved F or W. Each record gives: V gene, J gene, clone size, D gene, CDR3 protein, CDR3 DNA. D genes are given only for firm matches. Some rows have no size entry. The others give once, few or many, or a class for an expanded clone.

TRBV5-1	TRBJ2-1	-	TRBD2	CASSLRTSGDNEQFF	TGCGCCAGCAGCCTCCGGACTAGCGGGGACAATGAGCAGTTCTTC
TRBV23-1	TRBJ1-6	-	-	CASSQSRRQRGRNSPLHF	TGCGCCAGCAGTCAGTCACGGCGGCAACGAGGAAGAAATTCACCCCTCCACTTT
TRBV6-1	TRBJ1-5	-	TRBD1	CASSSTGYNQPQHF	TGTGCCAGCAGTTCGACAGGGTACAATCAGCCCCAGCATTTT
TRBV7-2	TRBJ2-7	-	-	CASSLRGFGAWYF	TGTGCCAGCAGCCTAAGGGGATTTGGGGCGTGGTACTTC
TRBV5-4	TRBJ2-5	-	TRBD1	CASSTTTGLETQYF	TGTGCCAGCAGCACAACGACAGGGCTAGAGACCCAGTACTTC
TRBV12-5	TRBJ2-3	-	TRBD2	CASGLYTSGGRTDTQYF	TGTGCTAGTGGTTTGTATACTAGCGGGGGTAGGACAGATACGCAGTATTTT
TRBV5-6	TRBJ2-1	-	TRBD1	CASSIDRGEIYNEQFF	TGTGCCAGCAGCATCGACAGGGGGGAGATATACAATGAGCAGTTCTTC
TRBV5-6	TRBJ1-4	once	TRBD1	CASSLTGGDEKLFF	TGTGCCAGCAGCTTGACAGGGGGGGATGAAAAACTGTTTTTT
TRBV10-3	TRBJ2-1	few	TRBD2	CAISAGTTNNEQFF	TGTGCCATCAGTGCCGGGACTACAAACAATGAGCAGTTCTTC
TRBV29-1	TRBJ2-7	once	TRBD1	CSVTGQGAYEQYF	TGCAGCGTGACCGGACAGGGGGCCTACGAGCAGTACTTC
TRBV4-3	TRBJ1-6	-	-	CASSQDRWLQNSPLHF	TGCGCCAGCAGCCAAGATAGGTGGTTACAGAATTCACCCCTCCACTTT
TRBV5-6	TRBJ2-2	few	TRBD1	CASRDRGLGDTGELFF	TGTGCCAGCAGAGACAGGGGGCTTGGCGACACCGGGGAGCTGTTTTTT
TRBV7-9	TRBJ2-6	-	-	CASRLGFANVLTF	TGTGCCAGCCGACTAGGCTTCGCCAACGTCCTGACTTTC
TRBV9	TRBJ2-1	-	TRBD2	CASSVGGGRGYNEQFF	TGTGCCAGCAGCGTAGGTGGCGGGAGGGGATACAATGAGCAGTTCTTC
TRBV15	TRBJ1-5	-	-	CATSRDREGGQPQHF	TGTGCCACCTCCCGGGACCGTGAAGGGGGTCAGCCCCAGCATTTT
TRBV27	TRBJ1-3	-	TRBD1	CASPPNRRDRVNRGGNTIYF	TGTGCCAGCCCTCCGAACCGCCGGGACAGGGTAAATCGTGGTGGAAACACCATATATTTT
TRBV10-3	TRBJ1-5	-	-	CATEQGRGYQPQHF	TGTGCCACCGAACAGGGAAGGGGGTATCAGCCCCAGCATTTT
TRBV6-1	TRBJ1-5	-	-	CASSVPWQVGGNQPQHF	TGTGCCAGCAGTGTTCCTTGGCAGGTCGGCGGCAATCAGCCCCAGCATTTT
TRBV2	TRBJ2-2	-	TRBD2	CASSDRGLAANTGELFF	TGTGCCAGCAGCGACCGCGGGCTAGCGGCGAACACCGGGGAGCTGTTTTTT
TRBV10-3	TRBJ1-2	-	TRBD1	CAISFKEGQATYGYTF	TGTGCCATCAGTTTTAAGGAGGGACAGGCAACCTATGGCTACACCTTC
TRBV7-2	TRBJ2-1	-	TRBD2	CASRGTGTSGMGEQFF	TGTGCCAGCAGGGGGACCGGGACTAGCGGGATGGGTGAGCAGTTCTTC
TRBV7-9	TRBJ2-2	-	TRBD1	CASSTWDRGNTGELFF	TGTGCCAGCAGCACCTGGGACAGGGGGAACACCGGGGAGCTGTTTTTT
TRBV5-1	TRBJ2-3	once	TRBD2	CASSLGLAGSTDTQYF	TGCGCCAGCAGCTTGGGACTAGCGGGTAGCACAGATACGCAGTATTTT
TRBV30	TRBJ2-7	-	-	CAWTKGQGGSYEQYF	TGTGCCTGGACGAAAGGACAGGGAGGGTCCTACGAGCAGTACTTC
TRBV9	TRBJ1-6	-	-	CASSPGGGSPLHF	TGTGCCAGCAGCCCGGGGGGGGGTTCACCCCTCCACTTT
TRBV25-1	TRBJ2-3	-	-	CASSVNTDTQYF	TGTGCCAGCAGTGTCAACACAGATACGCAGTATTTT
TRBV7-2	TRBJ1-1	-	-	CASSPGVRGSGTEAFF	TGTGCCAGCAGCCCAGGGGTCCGAGGGTCGGGCACTGAAGCTTTCTTT
TRBV4-3	TRBJ2-1	-	TRBD1	CASSHRTGDNEQFF	TGCGCCAGCAGCCATAGGACAGGGGACAATGAGCAGTTCTTC
TRBV9	TRBJ2-2	-	TRBD1	CASSARDREIGELFF	TGTGCCAGCAGCGCCCGGGACAGGGAGATAGGGGAGCTGTTTTTT
TRBV5-4	TRBJ2-1	-	-	CASSLAKWGGGNEQFF	TGTGCCAGCAGCTTGGCCAAGTGGGGGGGCGGCAATGAGCAGTTCTTC
TRBV19	TRBJ2-1	-	-	CASSIGPTLSYNEQFF	TGTGCCAGTAGTATTGGTCCTACCTTGTCCTACAATGAGCAGTTCTTC
TRBV7-8	TRBJ1-4	medium-sized	TRBD1	CASSSHRDRVTNEKLFF	TGTGCCAGCAGCTCGCACCGGGACAGGGTAACTAATGAAAAACTGTTTTTT
TRBV30	TRBJ1-1	-	-	CAWSPLTEAFF	TGTGCCTGGAGTCCCCTTACTGAAGCTTTCTTT
TRBV7-3	TRBJ1-1	-	-	CASSLSGQNTEAFF	TGTGCCAGCAGCTTAAGCGGACAGAACACTGAAGCTTTCTTT
TRBV7-9	TRBJ2-1	-	TRBD2	CASSSYRLAGDQGEQFF	TGTGCCAGCAGCTCTTACCGACTAGCGGGGGACCAGGGTGAGCAGTTCTTC
TRBV15	TRBJ2-5	once	TRBD1	CATSVPRGRGQETQYF	TGTGCCACCAGCGTCCCCAGGGGGAGAGGGCAAGAGACCCAGTACTTC
TRBV30	TRBJ1-1	once	TRBD1	CAWSPRTGGTEAFF	TGTGCCTGGAGTCCTAGGACAGGGGGTACTGAAGCTTTCTTT
TRBV19	TRBJ1-5	-	TRBD1	CAISTGGGNQPQHF	TGTGCCATCTCAACAGGGGGCGGCAATCAGCCCCAGCATTTT
TRBV4-1	TRBJ2-1	few	TRBD2	CASSPGGVAGSDEQFF	TGCGCCAGCAGCCCCGGGGGTGTAGCGGGGTCGGATGAGCAGTTCTTC
TRBV18	TRBJ2-5	-	TRBD1	CASSPTSYRDSLGAQYF	TGTGCCAGCTCACCGACATCCTACCGGGACAGTTTGGGAGCCCAGTACTTC
TRBV5-4	TRBJ2-7	-	-	CASSAGGPTYEQYF	TGTGCCAGCAGCGCCGGGGGGCCCACCTACGAGCAGTACTTC
TRBV13	TRBJ1-5	-	-	CASSLGPEANQPQHF	TGTGCCAGCAGCTTAGGCCCGGAGGCCAATCAGCCCCAGCATTTT
TRBV12-5	TRBJ1-1	few	-	CASGLVGGGDTEAFF	TGTGCTAGTGGTTTGGTTGGGGGAGGGGACACTGAAGCTTTCTTT
TRBV29-1	TRBJ1-1	-	-	CSVLRGGDEAFF	TGCAGCGTCCTGAGGGGAGGGGATGAAGCTTTCTTT
TRBV10-3	TRBJ2-1	-	TRBD2	CAISESTAGAYNEQFF	TGTGCCATCAGTGAGTCGACGGCGGGAGCTTACAATGAGCAGTTCTTC